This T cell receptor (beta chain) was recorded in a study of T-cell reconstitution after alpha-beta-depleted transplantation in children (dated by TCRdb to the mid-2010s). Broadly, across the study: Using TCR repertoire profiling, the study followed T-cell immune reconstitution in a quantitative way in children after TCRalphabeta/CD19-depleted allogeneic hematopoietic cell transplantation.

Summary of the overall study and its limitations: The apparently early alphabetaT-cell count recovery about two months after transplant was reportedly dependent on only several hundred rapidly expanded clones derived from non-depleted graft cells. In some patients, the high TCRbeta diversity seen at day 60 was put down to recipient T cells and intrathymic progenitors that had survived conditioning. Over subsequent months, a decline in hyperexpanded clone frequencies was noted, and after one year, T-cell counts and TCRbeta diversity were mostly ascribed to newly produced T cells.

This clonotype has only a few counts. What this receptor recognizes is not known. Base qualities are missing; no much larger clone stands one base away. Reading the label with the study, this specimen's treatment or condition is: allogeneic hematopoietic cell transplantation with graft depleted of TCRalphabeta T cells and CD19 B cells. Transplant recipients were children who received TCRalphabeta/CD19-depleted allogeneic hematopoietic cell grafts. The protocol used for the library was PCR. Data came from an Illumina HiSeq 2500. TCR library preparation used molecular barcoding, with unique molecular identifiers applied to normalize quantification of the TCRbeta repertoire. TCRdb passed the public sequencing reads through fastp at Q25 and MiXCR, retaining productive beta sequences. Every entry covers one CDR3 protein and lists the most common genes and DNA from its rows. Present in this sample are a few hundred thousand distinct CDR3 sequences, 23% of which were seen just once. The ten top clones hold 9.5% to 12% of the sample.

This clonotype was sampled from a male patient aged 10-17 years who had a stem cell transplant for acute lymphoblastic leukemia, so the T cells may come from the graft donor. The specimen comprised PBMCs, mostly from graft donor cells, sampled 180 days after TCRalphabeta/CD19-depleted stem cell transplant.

The CDR3 reads CSVDPLGQDEQYF. The DNA is TGCAGCGTTGATCCCCTTGGACAGGACGAGCAGTACTTC. The sequence links TRBV29-1 to TRBJ2-7; TRBD1 agrees with 7 junctional bases. The germline V gene yields SQVTM for CDR1 and ANQGSEA for CDR2. The junction shows trimming of 3 bases on V and 5 bases on J, and the gene matches do not reach 7 bases of it. Including cysteine and phenylalanine, the CDR3 has 13 amino acids. Only CDR3 DNA is held: 39 bases, read in frame from base 1.